Below, 27 T cell receptor beta chains from the same sample are listed, as sequenced in a study of technical replicates of blood from a few donors. The assay was immunoSEQ multiplex PCR, and TCRdb's table has in-frame clones only and misses some. The sample has under 100,000 clones; 96% are singletons. Sequencing used T cells isolated from PBMCs. All receptors come from a human donor in good health.

The sample holds one count of this clone. J is TRBJ2-1 and V is TRBV14; the match to TRBD2 covers 14 bases. Trimming at V came to 1 base and at J to 6 bases, leaving 8 bases not matched to a gene. The CDR3 length is 18 residues. Germline CDR1 reads SGHDN; CDR2 reads FVKESK. The CDR3 nucleotides are TGTGCCAGCAGCCAAGGGTTGACTAGCGGGAGGGTTTTCAATGAGCAGTTCTTC. Translating it yields CASSQGLTSGRVFNEQFF.

This chain connects TRBV6-1 to TRBJ1-4; D remains ambiguous. The CDR3 covers 18 residues. Germline CDR1 reads MNHNS; CDR2 reads SASEGT. V shed 3 bases and J shed 3 bases, with 20 bases lying between them. CDR3 region: CASSDGRLRSNPNEKLFF. CDR3 bases: TGTGCCAGCAGTGATGGCAGGTTACGATCCAATCCTAATGAAAAACTGTTTTTT.

The chain combines TRBV5-6 with TRBJ1-2; D is uncertain. Germline lookup yields CDR1 SGHDT and CDR2 YYEEEE. V was pared by 4 bases and J by 3 bases, with 4 bases between. CDR3 length equals 11 residues. CDR3 amino acids: CASSLDYGYTF. In DNA, the CDR3 is TGTGCCAGCAGCCTTGACTATGGCTACACCTTC.

The chain is built from TRBV19 and TRBJ1-1, with D possibly TRBD1 on 5 matching bases. The CDR3 loop spans 13 amino acids. CDR1 is LNHDA, CDR2 SQIVND, per germline (reference sequence). V lost 5 bases and J 4 bases, leaving 11 bases between the germline ends. The CDR3 protein is CASSAQGITEAFF. The CDR3 DNA sequence: TGTGCCAGTAGTGCCCAGGGTATCACTGAAGCTTTCTTT.

This chain uses TRBV5-5 with TRBJ2-7; no firm D call. V was clipped by 1 base and J by 3 bases, with 8 bases between them. The CDR3 contains 13 residues. CDR1 is SGHKS, CDR2 YYEKEE, per germline (reference sequence). This chain's CDR3 is CASSLPADYEQYF. The DNA for the CDR3 is TGTGCCAGCAGCTTGCCTGCGGACTACGAGCAGTACTTC.

The gene calls are TRBV27 and TRBJ2-7; 11 nucleotides align to TRBD2. The CDR3 is 14 amino acids. Germline V gene sequence: CDR1 MNHEY, CDR2 SMNVEV (reference sequence). J gave up 3 bases and V 6 bases, and 4 bases lay outside the gene matches. The CDR3 loop is CASSLAGGHYEQYF. The CDR3 DNA sequence: TGTGCCAGCAGCTTAGCGGGAGGGCACTACGAGCAGTACTTC.

The chain uses TRBV5-6 and TRBJ2-7; a possible D gene is TRBD1 (5 bases). The CDR3 contains 13 residues. The germline V gene encodes CDR1 SGHDT and CDR2 YYEEEE. V lost 4 bases and J lost 2, with 10 bases in between. The DNA for the CDR3 is TGTGCCAGCAGCCCGCAGGGCGCCTACGAGCAGTACTTC. It codes for CASSPQGAYEQYF. The variable domain in full, with the rest retrieved from reference TRBV5-6 and TRBJ2-7, is DAGVTQSPTHLIKTRGQQVTLRCSPKSGHDTVSWYQQALGQGPQFIFQYYEEEERQRGNFPDRFSGHQFPNYSSELNVNALLLGDSALYLCASSPQGAYEQYFGPGTRLTVT.

The chain employs TRBV7-2 and TRBJ1-5; 8 bases agree with TRBD1. With V trimmed by 5 bases and J by 3 bases, 9 bases remained unmatched. Germline V gives CDR1 SGHTA, CDR2 FQGNSA. This CDR3 comprises 16 residues. The CDR3 here is CASSLLFRGPNQPQHF. The CDR3 DNA is TGTGCCAGCAGCCTATTGTTCAGGGGGCCCAATCAGCCCCAGCATTTT.

A single count supports this clone. The rearrangement links TRBV7-7 to TRBJ2-7, with 9 bases that match TRBD1. J gave up 6 bases and V 0 bases, and 6 bases lay outside the gene matches. This CDR3 contains 15 residues. Germline CDR1 and CDR2: SSHAT and FNYEAQ (reference sequence). For the CDR3, the DNA is TGTGCCAGCAGCTTAGCCCGGGACAGGGACGGCGAGCAGTACTTC. It encodes CASSLARDRDGEQYF.

This rearrangement joins TRBV27 to TRBJ1-5; the D is unclear. CDR3 length equals 12 residues. The V gene lost 3 bases and the J gene lost 3 bases, with 3 bases spanning the gap. Germline assignment: CDR1 MNHEY and CDR2 SMNVEV (reference sequence). The CDR3 DNA follows: TGTGCCAGCAGTTTCCACAATCAGCCCCAGCATTTT. This translates into CASSFHNQPQHF.

J is TRBJ2-1 and V is TRBV14, with TRBD1 matching over 8 bases. This CDR3 is 15 amino acids long. Trimming removed 6 bases from V and 7 bases from J; junction bases left unmatched: 11. CDR1 SGHDN and CDR2 FVKESK come from the germline V gene. The CDR3 DNA sequence: TGTGCCAGCAGTCCCGGGACAGGCCCCTGGAATGAGCAGTTCTTC. This codes for CASSPGTGPWNEQFF. Full variable domain (outside the CDR3, taken from reference TRBV14 and TRBJ2-1): EAGVTQFPSHSVIEKGQTVTLRCDPISGHDNLYWYRRVMGKEIKFLLHFVKESKQDESGMPNNRFLAERTGGTYSTLKVQPAELEDSGVYFCASSPGTGPWNEQFFGPGTRLTVL.

This rearrangement joins TRBV9 to TRBJ2-7; possible D gene TRBD2, 6 bases. Trimming pared 0 bases from V and 0 bases from J, leaving 10 bases between. CDR3 length equals 15 residues. The germline gives CDR1 SGDLS, CDR2 YYNGEE. The CDR3 loop reads CASSVGLANSYEQYF. Here the CDR3 DNA reads TGTGCCAGCAGCGTAGGGCTAGCGAACTCCTACGAGCAGTACTTC.

CDR3 sequence (DNA): TGTGCCAGCAGCCCCGGGGACAGCTACTACGAGCAGTACTTC. It encodes CASSPGDSYYEQYF. V gene TRBV11-2 combines with J gene TRBJ2-7; TRBD1 agrees at 7 bases. J lost 3 bases, V lost 5 bases, and 7 bases had no gene match. This CDR3 region has 14 residues. Germline V lookup: CDR1 SGHAT, CDR2 FQNNGV.

The chain carries TRBV14 and TRBJ1-5, with TRBD1 matching over 8 bases. V gave up 0 bases and J gave up 4 bases; unmatched junction bases: 11. This CDR3 has 18 residues. Germline CDR1 reads SGHDN; CDR2 reads FVKESK. The CDR3 sequence: CASSQESGQGRWNQPQHF. The CDR3 nucleotides read TGTGCCAGCAGCCAAGAATCAGGACAGGGAAGGTGGAATCAGCCCCAGCATTTT.

The rearrangement uses TRBV6-5 and TRBJ1-1, with D possibly TRBD1 on 5 matching bases. V gave up 6 bases and J gave up 1 base, with 12 bases separating them. This CDR3 is 14 amino acids long. Germline CDR1 is MNHEY and CDR2 is SVGAGI. The CDR3 protein is CASSRETENTEAFF. DNA of the CDR3: TGTGCCAGCAGCCGGGAGACAGAGAACACTGAAGCTTTCTTT.

The V and J genes are TRBV25-1 and TRBJ2-7, with TRBD1 matching 7 bases. Germline CDR1 reads MGHDK; CDR2 reads SYGVNS. V shed 2 bases and J 2 bases; nucleotides not matched to a gene: 9. The CDR3 totals 16 residues. CDR3 in amino acids: CASSEMRGLAPYEQYF. The CDR3 bases are TGTGCCAGCAGTGAAATGAGGGGGCTTGCGCCCTACGAGCAGTACTTC.

The sample holds one count of this clone. This rearrangement joins TRBV10-3 to TRBJ2-7; maybe TRBD2 (6 bases). This CDR3 is built from 16 residues. CDR1 ENHRY and CDR2 SYGVKD come from the germline V gene. Deletions cut 7 bases from V and 4 bases from J, with 23 bases between. The CDR3 DNA sequence: TGTGCCATCACTTGGCAGGTAGCGGAGGGCTCGTACGAGCAGTACTTC. Translated: CAITWQVAEGSYEQYF.

The chain has TRBV12-5 and TRBJ2-2; no clear D. The CDR3 covers 15 residues. V was cut by 1 base and J by 0 bases, with 6 bases left in between. Germline values: CDR1 LGHNT, CDR2 FRNRAP. This CDR3 reads CASGLGLTNTGELFF. For the CDR3, the DNA is TGTGCTAGTGGTTTGGGACTGACGAACACCGGGGAGCTGTTTTTT.

This clone has a single count. The chain combines TRBV21-1 with TRBJ2-2; the D call in the table, TRBD2, was not verified against the DNA. TRBV21-1 is a pseudogene. This CDR3 comprises 15 residues. This chain's CDR3 is CASSKLEGDTGELFF. As DNA, the CDR3 is TGTGCCAGCAGCAAACTTGAGGGCGATACCGGGGAGCTGTTTTTT.

CDR3 sequence: CASSPGATWYGYTF. DNA for the CDR3: TGTGCCAGCAGCCCAGGGGCCACCTGGTATGGCTACACCTTC. The chain links TRBV7-9 to TRBJ1-2; D is possibly TRBD1 (6 bases). The CDR3 loop spans 14 amino acids. V lost 5 bases to trimming and J lost 5 bases, with 15 bases between them. Per the germline V gene, CDR1 is SEHNR and CDR2 is FQNEAQ (reference sequence).

This clone appeared a single time. This chain uses TRBV5-5 with TRBJ2-1, with D tentatively TRBD2 (5 bases). V lost 2 bases and J lost 3, with 12 bases in between. The CDR3 consists of 15 residues. Per the germline V gene, CDR1 is SGHKS and CDR2 is YYEKEE (reference sequence). CDR3 protein: CASSLIRTGYNEQFF. DNA for the CDR3: TGTGCCAGCAGCTTAATAAGGACTGGCTACAATGAGCAGTTCTTC.

V and J are TRBV7-3 and TRBJ2-2; no definite D call. Germline CDR1 SGHTA, CDR2 FQGTGA. V gave up 1 base and J gave up 6 bases, with 6 bases separating them. The CDR3 totals 13 residues. CDR3 region: CASSLIPAGELFF. CDR3 in DNA: TGTGCCAGCAGCTTAATACCGGCCGGGGAGCTGTTTTTT.

This clone was seen just once. The chain recombines TRBV28 with TRBJ2-7, with 9 bases matching TRBD1. Per germline, CDR1 MDHEN and CDR2 SYDVKM. The CDR3 is 15 amino acids. The V segment lost 6 bases and the J segment 5 bases; nucleotides outside the gene matches: 11. CDR3 sequence: CASRRPGTGWNEQYF. CDR3 bases: TGTGCCAGCAGAAGGCCCGGGACAGGGTGGAACGAGCAGTACTTC.

V gene TRBV6-5 combines with J gene TRBJ1-5, with D uncertain. CDR1 is MNHEY, CDR2 SVGAGI, per germline. This CDR3 is built from 13 residues. V was pared by 2 bases and J by 5 bases, with 7 bases between. CDR3 in amino acids: CASSYGHYQPQHF. The CDR3 DNA is TGTGCCAGCAGTTACGGCCATTATCAGCCCCAGCATTTT.

The CDR3 reads CASSLSRTGNTDTQYF. The CDR3, as DNA: TGTGCCAGCAGCTTAAGTAGGACAGGCAACACAGATACGCAGTATTTT. V is TRBV7-3 and J is TRBJ2-3; 7 bases line up with TRBD1. CDR1 and CDR2 (germline): SGHTA, FQGTGA. J was trimmed by 2 bases and V by 1 base; bases with no gene match: 6. The CDR3 length is 16 residues. Supplemented by reference TRBV7-3 and TRBJ2-3, the full variable domain reads GAGVSQTPSNKVTEKGKYVELRCDPISGHTALYWYRQSLGQGPEFLIYFQGTGAADDSGLPNDRFFAVRPEGSVSTLKIQRTERGDSAVYLCASSLSRTGNTDTQYFGPGTRLTVL.

The chain carries TRBV2 and TRBJ1-1; D unclear. Trimming removed 8 bases from V and 7 bases from J, with 11 bases in between. The CDR3 contains 11 residues. Per germline, CDR1 SNHLY and CDR2 FYNNEI. CDR3 protein: CASAFRVEAFF. The CDR3 nucleotides read TGTGCCAGCGCGTTTCGGGTTGAAGCTTTCTTT.

The rearrangement links TRBV9 to TRBJ2-1, with TRBD2 matching over 11 bases. The CDR3 loop spans 17 amino acids. The V segment lost 3 bases and the J segment 4 bases; nucleotides outside the gene matches: 9. In germline, CDR1 is SGDLS, CDR2 YYNGEE. For the CDR3, the DNA is TGTGCCAGCAGCGAGGGGGATAGCGGGGGGGCTTACAATGAGCAGTTCTTC. Translating gives CASSEGDSGGAYNEQFF.